This T cell receptor beta chain was found in a study of long-term antiretroviral therapy in people with HIV. Survey-level resolution applied to immunoSEQ assay v3.0. The method was immunoSEQ multiplex PCR; TCRdb's version includes in-frame clones alone and lacks a portion of them. The table shows some 20,000 clones, with just over 90% occurring only once. No donor had fewer than one pre-ART PBMC sample or fewer than two post-ART PBMC samples. None of the participants with HIV were treated outside the United States. Looked up from germline, CDR1 is LNHDA and CDR2 is SQIVND (reference sequence). The V gene end was trimmed by 5 bases and the J gene end by 4 bases; junction bases not matched to a gene: 8. The CDR3 is made up of 14 amino acids.

The sequence was obtained from a woman in her thirties with HIV. The starting material was unsorted PBMCs, obtained 4.4 years before starting antiretroviral therapy. The rearrangement joins TRBV19 to TRBJ2-7; TRBD1 aligns across 7 bases. CDR3 sequence (DNA): TGTGCCAGTAGTGCCAACAGGGGTGGGTACGAGCAGTACTTC. This codes for CASSANRGGYEQYF.